This T cell receptor (beta chain) comes out of a study of immune heterogeneity within non-small cell lung tumors. On the study more broadly: The composition of the tumors was a handful of squamous cell carcinomas, fewer than 13 non-squamous carcinomas and 1 not otherwise specified. Points from the study as a whole: Most high-frequency T-cell receptor beta clonotypes were specific to a single patient. Although only moderate, the correlation of local T-cell clonality with local tumor mutational burden was significant (R 0.3 to 0.4).

Germline lookup yields CDR1 SGHVS and CDR2 FNYEAQ. Trimming stripped 5 bases from V and 0 bases from J, with 8 bases between. CDR3 length: 14 amino acids. Amplifying TCR beta CDR3 involved multiplex PCR carried out with 32 V and 13 J primers. In TCRdb, the multiplex PCR reads were re-called with MiXCR into one record per CDR3 protein. The repertoire holds over a thousand distinct CDR3 sequences, with approximately 50% as singletons. Bulk tumor genomic DNA constituted the template, at 600 ng per sample. Multiple biopsies spaced far apart were taken from each primary tumor during surgery. Those enrolled were patients newly diagnosed with untreated non-small cell lung cancer and undergoing curative surgery. Regarding this clonotype: The antigen is not known.

This chain joins TRBV7-6 and TRBJ1-3; D may be TRBD1 (5 bases). The specimen sequenced was lung tumor tissue. The sequence derives from a man between 60 and 75 years old with non-small cell lung cancer. The CDR3 DNA is TGTGCCAGCAGCCCAGGGATCTCTGGAAACACCATATATTTT. Amino acids: CASSPGISGNTIYF.